The present T cell receptor (beta chain) was sequenced within a study of cytomegalovirus exposure and HLA in healthy donors. Study-wide points: Later analysis reportedly placed an Asian-associated ancestry cluster below the roughly 700-donor mean in N-insertions.

Amplification used 60 Vbeta primers and 13 Jbeta primers. Assay used: immunoSEQ multiplex PCR; TCRdb lists only in-frame clones, some missing. Of 150,000 or so clones listed, around 81% are singletons. The germline V gene has CDR1 LNHDA and CDR2 SQIVND (reference sequence). Trimming at V came to 5 bases and at J to 4 bases, leaving 6 bases not matched to a gene. This CDR3 has 14 amino acids. Worth noting for this clone: What it recognizes is unknown.

J is TRBJ1-1 and V is TRBV19, with 8 bases aligning to TRBD1. The sample was PBMCs. The receptor's source is a man in his fifties or sixties in good health and CMV-seronegative. The CDR3 is CASSARGRRTEAFF. The CDR3 coding sequence is TGTGCCAGTAGTGCCAGGGGGCGACGCACTGAAGCTTTCTTT.